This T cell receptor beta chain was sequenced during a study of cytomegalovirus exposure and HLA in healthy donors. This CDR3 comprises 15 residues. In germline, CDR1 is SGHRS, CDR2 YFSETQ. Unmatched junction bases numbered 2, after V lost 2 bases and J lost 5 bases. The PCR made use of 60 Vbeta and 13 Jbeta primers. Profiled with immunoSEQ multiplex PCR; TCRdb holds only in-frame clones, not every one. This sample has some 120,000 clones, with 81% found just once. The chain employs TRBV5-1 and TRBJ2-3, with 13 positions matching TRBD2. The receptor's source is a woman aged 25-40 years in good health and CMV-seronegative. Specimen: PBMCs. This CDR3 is CASSLGTSGIDTQYF. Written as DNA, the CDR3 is TGCGCCAGCAGCTTAGGGACTAGCGGGATAGATACGCAGTATTTT.